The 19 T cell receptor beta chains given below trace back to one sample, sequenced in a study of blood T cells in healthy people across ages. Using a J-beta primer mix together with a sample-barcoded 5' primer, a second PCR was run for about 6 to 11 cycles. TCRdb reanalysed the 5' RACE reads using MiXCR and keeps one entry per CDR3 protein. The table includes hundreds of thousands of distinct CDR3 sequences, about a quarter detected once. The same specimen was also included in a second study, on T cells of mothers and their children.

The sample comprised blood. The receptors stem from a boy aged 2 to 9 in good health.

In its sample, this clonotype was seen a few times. The CDR3 here is CASSLGGTRVNEQFF. The CDR3 DNA follows: TGTGCCAGCAGCTTAGGGGGGACTAGGGTCAATGAGCAGTTCTTC. The chain has TRBV7-3 and TRBJ2-5, with 8 bases lining up with TRBD2. The end of the DNA fits TRBJ2-1 better, so the J call may be wrong. The length of the CDR3 is 15 residues. The germline gives CDR1 SGHTA, CDR2 FQGTGA.

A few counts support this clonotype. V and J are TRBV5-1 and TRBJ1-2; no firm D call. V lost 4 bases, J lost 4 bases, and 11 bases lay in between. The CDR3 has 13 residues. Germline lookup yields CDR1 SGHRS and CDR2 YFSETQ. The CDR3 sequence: CASSAGLTYGYTF. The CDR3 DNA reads TGCGCCAGCAGCGCGGGTCTCACCTATGGCTACACCTTC.

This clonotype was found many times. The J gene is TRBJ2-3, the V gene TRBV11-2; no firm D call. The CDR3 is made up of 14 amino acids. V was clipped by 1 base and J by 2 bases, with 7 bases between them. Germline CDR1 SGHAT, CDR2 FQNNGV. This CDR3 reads CASSLGLATDTQYF. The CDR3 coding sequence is TGTGCCAGCAGCTTAGGGCTGGCCACAGATACGCAGTATTTT.

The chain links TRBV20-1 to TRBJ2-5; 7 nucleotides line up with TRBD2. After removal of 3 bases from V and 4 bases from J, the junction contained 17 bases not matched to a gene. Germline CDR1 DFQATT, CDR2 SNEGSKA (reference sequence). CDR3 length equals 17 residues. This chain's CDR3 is CSASLAFSAGEGETQYF. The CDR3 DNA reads TGCAGTGCTAGTTTGGCATTTTCGGCGGGAGAAGGAGAGACCCAGTACTTC.

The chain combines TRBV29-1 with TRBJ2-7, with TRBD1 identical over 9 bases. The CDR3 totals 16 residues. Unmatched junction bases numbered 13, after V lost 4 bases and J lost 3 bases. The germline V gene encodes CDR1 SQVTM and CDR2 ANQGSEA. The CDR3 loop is CSVVRLVGQGGYEQYF. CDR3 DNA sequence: TGCAGCGTTGTAAGGCTGGTGGGACAGGGTGGCTACGAGCAGTACTTC.

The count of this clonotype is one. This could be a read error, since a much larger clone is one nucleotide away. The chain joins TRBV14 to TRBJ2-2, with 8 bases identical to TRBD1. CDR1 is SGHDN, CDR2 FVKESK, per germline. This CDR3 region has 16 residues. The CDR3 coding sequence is TGTGCCAGCAGCCAGCTGGGGCAGGGGGCTGTCGGGGATCTGTTTTTT. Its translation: CASSQLGQGAVGDLFF.

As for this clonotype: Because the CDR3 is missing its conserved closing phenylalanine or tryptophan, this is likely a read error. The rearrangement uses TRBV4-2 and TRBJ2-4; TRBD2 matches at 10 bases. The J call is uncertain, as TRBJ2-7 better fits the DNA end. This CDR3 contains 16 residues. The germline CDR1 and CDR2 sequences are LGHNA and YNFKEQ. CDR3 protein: CASSQDVLAGAYEQYS. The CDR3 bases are TGTGCCAGCAGCCAAGATGTCCTAGCGGGGGCCTACGAGCAGTACTCC.

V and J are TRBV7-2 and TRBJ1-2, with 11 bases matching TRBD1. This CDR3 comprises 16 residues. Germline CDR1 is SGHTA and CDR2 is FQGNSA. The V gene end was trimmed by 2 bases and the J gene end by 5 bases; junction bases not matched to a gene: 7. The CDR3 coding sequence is TGTGCCAGCAGCTTAATCGGACAGGGGGCAGGGTATGGCTACACCTTC. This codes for CASSLIGQGAGYGYTF.

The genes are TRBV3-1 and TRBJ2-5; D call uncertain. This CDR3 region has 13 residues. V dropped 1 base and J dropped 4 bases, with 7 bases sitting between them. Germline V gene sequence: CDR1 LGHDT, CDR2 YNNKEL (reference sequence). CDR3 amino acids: CASSQAERETQYF. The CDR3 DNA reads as TGTGCCAGCAGCCAAGCAGAGAGAGAGACCCAGTACTTC.

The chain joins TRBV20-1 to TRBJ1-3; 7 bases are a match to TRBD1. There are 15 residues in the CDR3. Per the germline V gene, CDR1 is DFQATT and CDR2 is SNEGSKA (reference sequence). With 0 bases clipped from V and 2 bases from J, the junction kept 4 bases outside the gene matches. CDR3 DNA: TGCAGTGCTAGAGACCCACAGGGGCCTGGAAACACCATATATTTT. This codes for CSARDPQGPGNTIYF.

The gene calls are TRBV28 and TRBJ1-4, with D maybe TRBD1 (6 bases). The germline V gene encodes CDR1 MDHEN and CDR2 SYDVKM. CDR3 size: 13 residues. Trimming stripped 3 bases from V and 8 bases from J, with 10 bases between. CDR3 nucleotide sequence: TGTGCCAGCAGTTTGCAGGGGTACGAAAAACTGTTTTTT. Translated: CASSLQGYEKLFF.

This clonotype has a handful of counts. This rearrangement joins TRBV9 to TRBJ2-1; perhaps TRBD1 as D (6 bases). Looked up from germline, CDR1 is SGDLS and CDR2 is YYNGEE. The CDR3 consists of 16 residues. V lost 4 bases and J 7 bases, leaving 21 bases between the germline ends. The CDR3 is CASSSEGGVNLNEQFF. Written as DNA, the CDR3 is TGTGCCAGCAGCTCCGAAGGGGGAGTGAATTTGAATGAGCAGTTCTTC.

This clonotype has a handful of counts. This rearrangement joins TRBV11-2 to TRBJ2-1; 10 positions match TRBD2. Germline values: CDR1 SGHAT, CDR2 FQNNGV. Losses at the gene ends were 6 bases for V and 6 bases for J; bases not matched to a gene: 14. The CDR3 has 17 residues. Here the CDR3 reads CASSLDSGLATLNEQFF. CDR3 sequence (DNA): TGTGCCAGCAGTTTGGACTCGGGACTAGCGACCCTCAATGAGCAGTTCTTC.

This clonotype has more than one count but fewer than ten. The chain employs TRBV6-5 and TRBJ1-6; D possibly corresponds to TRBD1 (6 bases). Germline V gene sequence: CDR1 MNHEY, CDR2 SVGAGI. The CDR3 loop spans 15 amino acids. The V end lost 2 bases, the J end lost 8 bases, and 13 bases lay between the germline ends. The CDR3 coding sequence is TGTGCCAGCAGTTACGGGGGCATTAAGGATTCACCCCTCCACTTT. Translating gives CASSYGGIKDSPLHF.

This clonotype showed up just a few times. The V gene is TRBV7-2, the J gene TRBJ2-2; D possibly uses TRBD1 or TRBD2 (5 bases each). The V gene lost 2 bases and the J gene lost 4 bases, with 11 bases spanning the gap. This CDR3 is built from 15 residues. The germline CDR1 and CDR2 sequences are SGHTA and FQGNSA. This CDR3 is CASSLRGDFTGELFF. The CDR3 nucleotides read TGTGCCAGCAGCTTAAGAGGGGATTTCACCGGGGAGCTGTTTTTT. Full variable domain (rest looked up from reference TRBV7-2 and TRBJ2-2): GAGVSQSPSNKVTEKGKDVELRCDPISGHTALYWYRQSLGQGLEFLIYFQGNSAPDKSGLPSDRFSAERTGGSVSTLTIQRTQQEDSAVYLCASSLRGDFTGELFFGEGSRLTVL.

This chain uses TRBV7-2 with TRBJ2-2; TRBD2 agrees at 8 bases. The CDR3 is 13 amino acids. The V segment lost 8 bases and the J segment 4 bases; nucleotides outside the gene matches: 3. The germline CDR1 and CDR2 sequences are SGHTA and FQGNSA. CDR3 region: CASLAGLTGELFF. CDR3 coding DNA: TGTGCCAGCTTAGCGGGACTCACCGGGGAGCTGTTTTTT.

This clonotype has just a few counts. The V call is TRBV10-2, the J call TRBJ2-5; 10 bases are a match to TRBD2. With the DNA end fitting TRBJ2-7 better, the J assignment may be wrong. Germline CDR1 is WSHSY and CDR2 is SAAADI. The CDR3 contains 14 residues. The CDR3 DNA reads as TGCGCCAGCAGTGCCAGCGGGAGGGCCAACGAGCAGTACTTC. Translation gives CASSASGRANEQYF.

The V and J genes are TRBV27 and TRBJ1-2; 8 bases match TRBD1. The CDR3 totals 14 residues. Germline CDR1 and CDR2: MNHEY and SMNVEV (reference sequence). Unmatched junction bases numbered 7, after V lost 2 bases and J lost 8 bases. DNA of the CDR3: TGTGCCAGCAGTTTACGCAGGGGGCCTACGGGCTACACCTTC. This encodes CASSLRRGPTGYTF.

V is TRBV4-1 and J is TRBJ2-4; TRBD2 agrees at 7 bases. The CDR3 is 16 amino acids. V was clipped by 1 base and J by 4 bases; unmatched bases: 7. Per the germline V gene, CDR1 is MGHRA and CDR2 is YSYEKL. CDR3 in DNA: TGCGCCAGCAGCCAAGTGGGGGGGGACCTTAAAAACATTCAGTACTTC. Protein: CASSQVGGDLKNIQYF.